This passage covers 3 T cell receptor beta chains from one sample sequenced in a study of control samples from healthy donors and cancer patients. Generated by immunoSEQ multiplex PCR, the TCRdb table keeps only in-frame clones and is missing some. The sample carries approximately 160,000 clones, 91% recorded once. The sample taken for sequencing was blood. The receptors originated from a middle-aged woman in good health.

The sample holds a few counts of this clone. The chain is built from TRBV2 and TRBJ1-5; D may be TRBD1 (6 bases). Germline CDR1 reads SNHLY; CDR2 reads FYNNEI. The CDR3 spans 13 residues. V lost 7 bases to trimming and J lost 1 base, with 8 bases between them. The CDR3 sequence is CASMGASNQPQHF. The CDR3 nucleotides are TGTGCCAGCATGGGGGCCAGCAATCAGCCCCAGCATTTT.

The chain employs TRBV7-9 and TRBJ2-7, with D uncertain. The CDR3 loop spans 9 amino acids. Trimming took 8 bases from V and 4 from J, leaving 3 bases between them. Germline V lookup: CDR1 SEHNR, CDR2 FQNEAQ (reference sequence). In DNA form, the CDR3 reads TGTGCCAGCGGATACGAGCAGTACTTC. Its translation: CASGYEQYF.

The chain recombines TRBV6-6 with TRBJ2-2; D unresolved. Trimming shortened V by 10 bases and J by 3 bases, and 21 bases separated the two germline ends. This CDR3 spans 16 amino acids. Germline values: CDR1 MNHNY, CDR2 SVGAGI (reference sequence). CDR3 sequence: CATNPPTKSDTGELFF. In DNA form, the CDR3 reads TGTGCCACCAACCCCCCGACCAAGTCTGACACCGGGGAGCTGTTTTTT.